The T cell receptor (beta chain) under discussion was sequenced for a study of post-analysis software for immune sequencing data. Study in general: Disease trajectories encompassed relapsing-remitting, secondary progressive and progressive-relapsing multiple sclerosis. Study-wide results and caveats: Controls showed lower frequencies than patients for five TRBV segments, and TRBV5-6, TRBV5-1 and TRBV20-1 were among these. The study found significantly lower normalized Chao1 diversity in multiple sclerosis patients than in controls.

Carried by the TCR beta cDNA libraries were unique molecular identifiers. MiXCR, run by TCRdb on the PCR reads, gives a single entry per CDR3 protein. The sample records some 370,000 distinct CDR3 sequences, less than 35% being singletons. The CDR3 is made up of 14 amino acids. Germline values: CDR1 SGHKS, CDR2 YYEKEE (reference sequence). About this clonotype itself: Its antigen is not known. One junction end disagrees with the germline gene, perhaps due to a read error.

The sequence was obtained from a girl aged 5 to 17 with multiple sclerosis. Source material: blood. The rearrangement uses TRBV5-5 and TRBJ2-1; D is ambiguous. The CDR3: CASSPEPSYNGQFF. CDR3 nucleotide sequence: TGTGCCAGCAGCCCGGAACCCTCCTACAATGGGCAGTTCTTC.